Each of the 12 T cell receptor beta chains below was sequenced from the same sample in a study of human T cells and chemical hapten exposure. From the RACE reads, TCRdb called clonotypes with MiXCR, one entry per CDR3 protein. The sample consists of about 380,000 distinct CDR3 sequences, 4.8% of them appearing once. Time point noted: patch test 1, 2 weeks after DPC sensitization. Indicated treatment: therapeutic diphenylcyclopropenone sensitization with weekly scalp DPC. The material sequenced was whole blood, taken in connection with sensitization to the hapten diphenylcyclopropenone (DPC). The receptors come from a woman aged 50 to 60 with alopecia areata. Some clones in this sample may be carry-over from other donors' samples.

A note on this clonotype: One base away lies a much larger clone, so this may be a sequencing read error. J is TRBJ2-4 and V is TRBV29-1, with D unclear. With 6 bases removed from V and 5 bases from J, the gap between germline ends came to 14 bases. The V gene's germline CDR1 is SQVTM and CDR2 ANQGSEA. The CDR3 is 13 amino acids. The CDR3 reads CSVLARIQNIQYF. The DNA of the CDR3 is TGCAGCGTCTTGGCTCGGATCCAAAACATTCAGTACTTC.

This clonotype appeared many times. The chain links TRBV7-2 to TRBJ1-1; 7 bases map to TRBD1. V shed 3 bases, J shed 3 bases, and the junction held 1 base outside the gene matches. The CDR3 sequence is 13 residues long. Per the germline V gene, CDR1 is SGHTA and CDR2 is FQGNSA. The CDR3 reads CASSFDRDTEAFF. The CDR3 region has the DNA TGTGCCAGCAGCTTCGACAGGGACACTGAAGCTTTCTTT.

This clonotype was seen a handful of times. CDR3 in DNA: TGTGCTAGTGGTTTGGTAGGGTTCACCGGGGAGCTGTTTTTT. It yields the protein CASGLVGFTGELFF. This chain joins TRBV12-5 and TRBJ2-2, with D unresolved. The CDR3 runs to 14 residues. V lost 0 bases and J 4 bases, leaving 6 bases between the germline ends. Germline values: CDR1 LGHNT, CDR2 FRNRAP.

This clonotype was detected ten times or more. V gene TRBV12-3 or TRBV12-4 combines with J gene TRBJ1-3; no firm D call. V was clipped by 1 base and J by 0 bases, with 7 bases between them. The CDR3 contains 15 residues. CDR3 protein: CASSLGAHSGNTIYF. In nucleotides, the CDR3 is TGTGCCAGCAGTTTAGGGGCGCACTCTGGAAACACCATATATTTT.

This clonotype was observed many times. The chain carries TRBV9 and TRBJ2-5, with D uncertain. In germline, CDR1 is SGDLS, CDR2 YYNGEE. The CDR3 consists of 14 residues. Trimming cost V 0 bases and J 3 bases, with 9 bases left between them. The CDR3 loop is CASSVGNTEETQYF. DNA of the CDR3: TGTGCCAGCAGCGTAGGGAATACTGAAGAGACCCAGTACTTC.

The rearrangement joins TRBV20-1 to TRBJ2-7, with no clear D. Germline loops: CDR1 DFQATT, CDR2 SNEGSKA (reference sequence). V lost 3 bases, J lost 6 bases, and 9 bases lay in between. CDR3 length: 11 residues. The CDR3 is CSASVGSEQYF. For the CDR3, the DNA is TGCAGTGCTAGTGTGGGAAGCGAGCAGTACTTC.

The sample holds many counts of this clonotype. This chain connects TRBV5-1 to TRBJ1-1, with D possibly TRBD1 on 5 matching bases. Germline CDR1 and CDR2: SGHRS and YFSETQ. V dropped 3 bases and J dropped 1 base, with 13 bases sitting between them. The CDR3 spans 15 residues. CDR3 DNA: TGCGCCAGCAGCTCTGGGGGAGGTCAGAACACTGAAGCTTTCTTT. As protein: CASSSGGGQNTEAFF. Looking up the rest from reference TRBV5-1 and TRBJ1-1 gives the full variable domain: KAGVTQTPRYLIKTRGQQVTLSCSPISGHRSVSWYQQTPGQGLQFLFEYFSETQRNKGNFPGRFSGRQFSNSRSEMNVSTLELGDSALYLCASSSGGGQNTEAFFGQGTRLTVV.

This clonotype has more than one count but fewer than ten. J is TRBJ2-3 and V is TRBV7-6; possibly TRBD2 for D (6 bases). V lost 1 base and J lost 2, with 16 bases in between. The CDR3 totals 17 residues. The germline CDR1 and CDR2 sequences are SGHVS and FNYEAQ. CDR3: CASSLVGGMGSTDTQYF. The CDR3, as DNA: TGTGCCAGCAGCTTAGTTGGCGGGATGGGTTCCACAGATACGCAGTATTTT. The full variable domain, its missing parts supplied by reference TRBV7-6 and TRBJ2-3, is GAGVSQSPRYKVTKRGQDVALRCDPISGHVSLYWYRQALGQGPEFLTYFNYEAQQDKSGLPNDRFSAERPEGSISTLTIQRTEQRDSAMYRCASSLVGGMGSTDTQYFGPGTRLTVL.

This clonotype has only a few counts. This sequence joins TRBV10-3 and TRBJ1-4; 9 bases match TRBD1. Per germline, CDR1 ENHRY and CDR2 SYGVKD. CDR3 length: 14 residues. V was clipped by 3 bases and J by 8 bases; unmatched bases: 4. The CDR3 is CAISDGTGPEKLFF. The CDR3 DNA follows: TGTGCCATCAGTGATGGGACAGGGCCCGAAAAACTGTTTTTT.

In its sample, this clonotype was seen many times. The rearrangement links TRBV3-1 to TRBJ1-1, with a tentative D call TRBD1 (5 bases). The V end lost 2 bases, the J end lost 1 base, and 11 bases lay between the germline ends. Germline lookup yields CDR1 LGHDT and CDR2 YNNKEL (reference sequence). The CDR3 contains 15 residues. CDR3 DNA: TGTGCCAGCAGCCAAACTACGACAGCGAACACTGAAGCTTTCTTT. Its protein product is CASSQTTTANTEAFF.

This chain connects TRBV7-9 to TRBJ2-5; D may correspond to TRBD1 or TRBD2 (5 bases each). This CDR3 contains 13 residues. Germline V gives CDR1 SEHNR, CDR2 FQNEAQ (reference sequence). Trimming left V 5 bases short and J 4 bases short, with 11 bases between. Here the CDR3 DNA reads TGTGCCAGCAGCCCGATGGGACGAGAGACCCAGTACTTC. This sequence encodes CASSPMGRETQYF.

In this sample, this clonotype turned up many times. The V gene is TRBV27, the J gene TRBJ2-7; TRBD1 might be the D (6 bases). From germline, CDR1 is MNHEY and CDR2 SMNVEV (reference sequence). Trimming stripped 5 bases from V and 3 bases from J, with 14 bases between. There are 14 residues in the CDR3. CDR3 sequence (DNA): TGTGCCAGCAGTCAGCCGGGACAACTCTACGAGCAGTACTTC. Translated: CASSQPGQLYEQYF.